The following is a TCR beta chain sequence with its context. The germline V gene encodes CDR1 SGHKS and CDR2 YYEKEE (reference sequence). The V and J ends lost 4 bases and 4 bases respectively, with 17 bases between them. This CDR3 is 15 amino acids long. This specimen comes from a study of blood T cell repertoires in COVID-19. At the level of the study: Material from acute and convalescent COVID-19 was sourced from the United States, Italy and Spain. The analysed material was cDNA or gDNA that came from T cells, B-cell-depleted T cells, or PBMCs.

The Seattle patients joined while their infection was active and were tracked longitudinally afterward. In the original processing: Nucleated cell number was recorded as an estimate derived from reference gene primer amplification. The assay was immunoSEQ multiplex PCR, and TCRdb's table has in-frame clones only and misses some. V and J calls and clone size are copied from that table; D and trimming were computed from the DNA. The profile shows roughly 300,000 clones, 90% to 95% of them singletons. This receptor was obtained from a woman under 40 with COVID-19, enrolled during active disease. The sequenced material came from peripheral blood. The chain couples TRBV5-5 to TRBJ1-1, with D tentatively TRBD1 (5 bases). CDR3 residues: CASSLTHLGGTEAFF. CDR3 bases: TGTGCCAGCAGCCTTACCCATCTGGGGGGCACTGAAGCTTTCTTT.